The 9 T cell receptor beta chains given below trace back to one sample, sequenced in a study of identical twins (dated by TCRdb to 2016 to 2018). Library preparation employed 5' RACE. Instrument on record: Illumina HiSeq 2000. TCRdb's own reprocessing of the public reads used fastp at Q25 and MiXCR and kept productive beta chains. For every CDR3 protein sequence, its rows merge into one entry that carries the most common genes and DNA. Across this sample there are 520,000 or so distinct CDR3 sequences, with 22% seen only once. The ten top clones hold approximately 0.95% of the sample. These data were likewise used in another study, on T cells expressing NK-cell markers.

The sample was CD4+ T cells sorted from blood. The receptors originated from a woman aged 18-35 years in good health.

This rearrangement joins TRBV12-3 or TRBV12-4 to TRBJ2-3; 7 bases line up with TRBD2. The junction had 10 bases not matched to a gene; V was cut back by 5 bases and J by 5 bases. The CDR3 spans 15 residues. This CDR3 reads CASSRARERLDTQYF. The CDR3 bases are TGTGCCAGCAGTCGTGCGCGGGAGAGGCTAGATACGCAGTATTTT.

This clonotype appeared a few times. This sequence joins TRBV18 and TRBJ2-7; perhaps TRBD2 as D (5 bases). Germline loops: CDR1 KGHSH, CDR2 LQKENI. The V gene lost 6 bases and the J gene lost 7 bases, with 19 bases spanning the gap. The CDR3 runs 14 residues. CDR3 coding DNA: TGTGCCAGCTCTTCAACCGCAGGCACGGGGGAGCAGTACTTC. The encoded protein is CASSSTAGTGEQYF.

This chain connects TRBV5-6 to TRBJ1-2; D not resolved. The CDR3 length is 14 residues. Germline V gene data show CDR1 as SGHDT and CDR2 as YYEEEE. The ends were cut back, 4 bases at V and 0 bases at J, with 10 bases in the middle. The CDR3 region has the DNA TGTGCCAGCAGCATGCTAGGTCCTAACTATGGCTACACCTTC. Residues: CASSMLGPNYGYTF.

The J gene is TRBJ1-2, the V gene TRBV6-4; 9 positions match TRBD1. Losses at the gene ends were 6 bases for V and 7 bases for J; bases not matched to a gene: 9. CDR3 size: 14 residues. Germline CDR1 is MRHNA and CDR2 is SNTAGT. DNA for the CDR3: TGTGCCAGCAGGATTGACAGGGGGATAGGTGGCTACACCTTC. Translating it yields CASRIDRGIGGYTF.

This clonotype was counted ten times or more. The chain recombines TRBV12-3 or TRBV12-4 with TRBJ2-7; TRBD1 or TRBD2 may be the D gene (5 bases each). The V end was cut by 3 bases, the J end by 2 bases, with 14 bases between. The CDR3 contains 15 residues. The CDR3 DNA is TGTGCCAGCAGTTTCCCAGGGAGTGGCGCCTACGAGCAGTACTTC. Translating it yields CASSFPGSGAYEQYF.

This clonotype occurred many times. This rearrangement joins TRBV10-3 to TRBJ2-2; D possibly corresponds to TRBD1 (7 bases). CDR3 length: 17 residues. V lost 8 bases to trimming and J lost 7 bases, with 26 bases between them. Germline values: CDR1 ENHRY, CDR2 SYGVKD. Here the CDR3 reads CAIPGLSGGGTVGELFF. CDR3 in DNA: TGTGCCATCCCCGGACTTAGCGGAGGTGGGACAGTCGGGGAGCTGTTTTTT.

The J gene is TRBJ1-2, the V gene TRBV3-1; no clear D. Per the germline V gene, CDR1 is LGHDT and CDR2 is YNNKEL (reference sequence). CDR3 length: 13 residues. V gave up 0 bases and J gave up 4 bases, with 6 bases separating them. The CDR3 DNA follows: TGTGCCAGCAGCCAAGACGGACCCTATGGCTACACCTTC. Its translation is CASSQDGPYGYTF.

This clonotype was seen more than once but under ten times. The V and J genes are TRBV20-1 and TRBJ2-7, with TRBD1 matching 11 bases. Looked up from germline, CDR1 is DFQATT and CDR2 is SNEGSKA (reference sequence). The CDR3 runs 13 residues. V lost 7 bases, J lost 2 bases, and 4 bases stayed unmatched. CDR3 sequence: CSGRGQGAYEQYF. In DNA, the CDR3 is TGCAGTGGGCGGGGACAGGGGGCCTACGAGCAGTACTTC.

The CDR3 DNA follows: TGTGCCAGCAGCCGGACAGGGGTGGTAGCGGGGGTCCGGGCAGAGCAGTTCTTC. Its protein product is CASSRTGVVAGVRAEQFF. The chain carries TRBV6-1 and TRBJ2-1; D might be TRBD1 or TRBD2, each matching 9 bases. The V gene lost 6 bases and the J gene lost 10 bases, with 31 bases spanning the gap. The CDR3 is made up of 18 amino acids. Per germline, CDR1 MNHNS and CDR2 SASEGT.